The 17 T cell receptor beta chains given below trace back to one sample, sequenced in a study of cytomegalovirus exposure and HLA in healthy donors. The PCR employed 60 Vbeta primers together with 13 Jbeta primers. The protocol was immunoSEQ multiplex PCR, while the TCRdb copy is restricted to in-frame clones and leaves out a portion. The data hold more than 200,000 clones, with approximately 79% observed a single time. Sample: PBMCs. Receptor source: a male donor in good health and CMV-seronegative.

The chain is built from TRBV7-2 and TRBJ2-5; no clear D gene. Per the germline V gene, CDR1 is SGHTA and CDR2 is FQGNSA. The V and J ends lost 2 bases and 5 bases respectively, with 6 bases between them. CDR3 size: 12 residues. Here the CDR3 DNA reads TGTGCCAGCAGCTTACCGTCCGAGACCCAGTACTTC. Translated: CASSLPSETQYF.

The chain uses TRBV30 and TRBJ2-5; 7 nucleotides match TRBD1. This CDR3 contains 12 residues. Losses at the gene ends were 0 bases for V and 5 bases for J; bases not matched to a gene: 0. The germline V gene has CDR1 GTSNPN and CDR2 SVGIG (reference sequence). The CDR3 region is CAWSVQGETQYF. The CDR3 DNA is TGTGCCTGGAGTGTACAGGGGGAGACCCAGTACTTC.

The V call is TRBV19, the J call TRBJ1-1; maybe TRBD1 (5 bases). The length of the CDR3 is 14 residues. The V gene's germline CDR1 is LNHDA and CDR2 SQIVND (reference sequence). Between the trimmed V and J ends, which lost 5 bases and 4 bases, there was a span of 14 bases. The CDR3 reads CASSLQGYGTEAFF. The CDR3 nucleotides are TGTGCCAGTAGTTTGCAGGGCTACGGCACTGAAGCTTTCTTT.

This clone was counted only a few times. The J gene is TRBJ1-2, the V gene TRBV19; a possible D gene is TRBD1 (6 bases). CDR3 length: 16 residues. V lost 4 bases to trimming and J lost 4 bases, with 19 bases between them. Germline V lookup: CDR1 LNHDA, CDR2 SQIVND (reference sequence). CDR3 in DNA: TGTGCCAGTAGTAGCGAACAGGGTCGTCTTATCTATGGCTACACCTTC. It codes for CASSSEQGRLIYGYTF.

The chain recombines TRBV4-3 with TRBJ2-1; 9 bases align to TRBD2. The V gene's germline CDR1 is LGHNA and CDR2 YSLEER. The CDR3 runs to 15 residues. V dropped 4 bases and J dropped 8; count of bases not matched to a gene: 9. The DNA for the CDR3 is TGCGCCAGCAGCCCCTATTCGCGGGGGGGGGATGAGCAGTTCTTC. Amino acids: CASSPYSRGGDEQFF.

This clone showed up just once. J is TRBJ2-2 and V is TRBV11-3, with 7 bases lining up with TRBD1. Germline CDR1 reads SGHNT; CDR2 reads YENEEA. J lost 5 bases, V lost 2 bases, and 5 bases had no gene match. This CDR3 has 15 amino acids. Here the CDR3 DNA reads TGTGCCAGCAGCTTAAGGACAGGAGGTACCGGGGAGCTGTTTTTT. It codes for CASSLRTGGTGELFF.

This chain joins TRBV10-2 and TRBJ1-1; TRBD1 matches at 9 bases. This CDR3 has 16 amino acids. The junction had 8 bases not matched to a gene; V was cut back by 6 bases and J by 0 bases. Per germline, CDR1 WSHSY and CDR2 SAAADI. The chain's CDR3 is CASRDRGFGLNTEAFF. The CDR3 region has the DNA TGCGCCAGCAGGGACAGGGGATTCGGTTTGAACACTGAAGCTTTCTTT.

The rearrangement joins TRBV4-3 to TRBJ1-1, with TRBD1 as a possible D gene (5 bases). This CDR3 comprises 15 residues. Trimming shortened V by 4 bases and J by 3 bases, and 15 bases separated the two germline ends. Germline-derived CDR1 and CDR2 are LGHNA and YSLEER. The CDR3 sequence: CASSPRPVGDTEAFF. In DNA form, the CDR3 reads TGCGCCAGCAGCCCTAGACCTGTAGGGGACACTGAAGCTTTCTTT.

The chain carries TRBV20-1 and TRBJ2-1; D gene unclear. V was pared by 4 bases and J by 5 bases, with 3 bases between. The germline V gene encodes CDR1 DFQATT and CDR2 SNEGSKA (reference sequence). The length of the CDR3 is 10 residues. The CDR3 protein is CSATHNEQFF. Here the CDR3 DNA reads TGCAGTGCTACTCACAATGAGCAGTTCTTC.

The chain combines TRBV28 with TRBJ1-4; D remains ambiguous. This CDR3 is 11 amino acids long. Germline CDR1 and CDR2: MDHEN and SYDVKM. Trimming stripped 6 bases from V and 8 bases from J, with 7 bases between. CDR3 DNA sequence: TGTGCCAGCAGCCTCCTAGAAAAACTGTTTTTT. Translation: CASSLLEKLFF.

V is TRBV6-5 and J is TRBJ2-7; 7 positions match TRBD1. V shed 5 bases and J 3 bases; nucleotides not matched to a gene: 7. There are 14 residues in the CDR3. CDR1 is MNHEY, CDR2 SVGAGI, per germline. The CDR3 region has the DNA TGTGCCAGCAGTCACAGGGACAGATACTACGAGCAGTACTTC. This sequence encodes CASSHRDRYYEQYF.

CDR3 protein: CASRDPGTGRREQYF. The CDR3 nucleotides are TGTGCCAGCAGAGACCCCGGGACAGGGAGGCGGGAGCAGTACTTC. J is TRBJ2-5 and V is TRBV6-5; 9 nucleotides agree with TRBD1. Trimming took 6 bases from V and 11 from J; bases not matched to a gene: 16. This CDR3 comprises 15 residues. Germline CDR1 reads MNHEY; CDR2 reads SVGAGI.

This chain joins TRBV5-6 and TRBJ2-5; D gene ambiguous. The V and J ends lost 0 bases and 6 bases respectively, with 9 bases between them. This CDR3 comprises 13 residues. Germline CDR1 SGHDT, CDR2 YYEEEE. The CDR3 nucleotides are TGTGCCAGCAGCTTGGATCCAGGTCAGACCCAGTACTTC. This translates into CASSLDPGQTQYF.

The V call is TRBV5-1, the J call TRBJ2-5; a possible D gene is TRBD1 (5 bases). The V and J ends lost 4 bases and 3 bases respectively, with 10 bases between them. Germline V lookup: CDR1 SGHRS, CDR2 YFSETQ. The CDR3 extends over 13 amino acids. Here the CDR3 DNA reads TGCGCCAGCAGCACCAGGACAAAAGAGACCCAGTACTTC. Protein sequence: CASSTRTKETQYF.

The gene calls are TRBV15 and TRBJ2-1; D is unresolved. The CDR3 has 14 amino acids. V lost 3 bases to trimming and J lost 1 base, with 7 bases between them. Germline V gene lookup returns CDR1 LNHNV and CDR2 YYDKDF (reference sequence). CDR3 amino acids: CATSRASSYNEQFF. CDR3 DNA sequence: TGTGCCACCAGCAGGGCAAGTTCCTACAATGAGCAGTTCTTC.

The J gene is TRBJ1-1, the V gene TRBV9; maybe TRBD1 (5 bases). In germline, CDR1 is SGDLS, CDR2 YYNGEE. The CDR3 is made up of 17 amino acids. V lost 4 bases, J lost 0 bases, and 19 bases lay in between. The CDR3 nucleotides read TGTGCCAGCAGCCCTACAGGTCAATTGGCCATGAACACTGAAGCTTTCTTT. Residues: CASSPTGQLAMNTEAFF.

This clone occurred a few times. V is TRBV28 and J is TRBJ2-7; 7 bases fit TRBD1. Per the germline V gene, CDR1 is MDHEN and CDR2 is SYDVKM. The CDR3 totals 15 residues. Losses at the gene ends were 3 bases for V and 4 bases for J; bases not matched to a gene: 9. In nucleotides, the CDR3 is TGTGCCAGCAGTTTGCCGACAGGGAAGTCATACGAGCAGTACTTC. This translates into CASSLPTGKSYEQYF. The variable domain in full, completed from reference TRBV28 and TRBJ2-7, reads DVKVTQSSRYLVKRTGEKVFLECVQDMDHENMFWYRQDPGLGLRLIYFSYDVKMKEKGDIPEGYSVSREKKERFSLILESASTNQTSMYLCASSLPTGKSYEQYFGPGTRLTVT.